This is a list of T cell receptor beta chains from one sample in a study of immune evolution from preneoplasia to lung adenocarcinoma. Method: immunoSEQ multiplex PCR; TCRdb's copy keeps in-frame clones and lacks some. The sample lists tens of thousands of clones, around 74% occurring once. Sample: FFPE invasive lung adenocarcinoma tissue. The receptors originated from a person aged 55 to 75 with lung adenocarcinoma. CDR3s leave out the opening cysteine and the closing phenylalanine or tryptophan. A D gene is named only where the DNA matches it firmly.

len,j_gene,d_gene,v_gene,CDR3aa
14,TRBJ2-1,TRBD2,TRBV7-8,ASSLYAREGRGEQF
11,TRBJ1-1,TRBD1,TRBV7-9,ASSFEGQGEAF
12,TRBJ1-1,TRBD1,TRBV7-2,ASSTYRDSQKAF
13,TRBJ1-4,-,TRBV7-9,ASSQTRTGREKLF
15,TRBJ1-5,TRBD1,TRBV7-2,ASGEGDRGLSNQPQH
11,TRBJ2-7,TRBD1,TRBV11-3,ASSLDRQGEQY
13,TRBJ2-7,TRBD2,TRBV7-9,ASSPGLAGSYEQY
10,TRBJ2-7,-,TRBV27,ASRQGGDEQY
14,TRBJ2-7,TRBD1,TRBV6-1,ASSEAGTGPLGEQY
12,TRBJ1-4,-,TRBV2,ASSYRATNEKLF
13,TRBJ1-2,-,TRBV27,ATSPARRTNYGYT
9,TRBJ2-7,TRBD1,TRBV30,ASQTGYEQY
10,TRBJ2-4,TRBD2,TRBV28,ASSGTSGIQY
11,TRBJ2-7,-,TRBV13,ASSFGPLGEQY
13,TRBJ1-4,-,TRBV4-2,ASSQGTSGGEKLF
13,TRBJ2-3,-,TRBV2,ASMKQALHTDTQY
13,TRBJ2-7,-,TRBV29-1,SAETRDGFSYEQY
15,TRBJ2-3,TRBD2,TRBV12-5,ASGLLAGRILTDTQY
11,TRBJ2-1,TRBD2,TRBV14,ASSLLPGLGKF
12,TRBJ1-1,-,TRBV4-1,ASSQQGLNTEAF
10,TRBJ2-2,-,TRBV5-6,ASSFNTGELF
11,TRBJ1-2,-,TRBV6-5,ASSYSPNYGYT
14,TRBJ2-7,TRBD2,TRBV7-2,ASSLSISGGRGAQY
13,TRBJ1-4,TRBD1,TRBV7-9,ASSDRTGLNEKLF
12,TRBJ2-1,-,TRBV5-1,ASRYGASYNEQF
12,TRBJ1-5,-,TRBV6-5,ASRAPGSNQPQH
14,TRBJ2-3,-,TRBV4-1,ASSPLAARVTDTQY
12,TRBJ2-5,-,TRBV18,ASSPPMRKETQY
15,TRBJ2-5,-,TRBV9,ASSPPPSGWSQETQY
12,TRBJ2-7,TRBD2,TRBV5-5,ASSPSGGLIEQY
13,TRBJ2-3,TRBD1,TRBV11-3,ASSSDRGRADTQY
14,TRBJ1-2,-,TRBV4-1,ASSQDHREANYGYT
11,TRBJ1-1,-,TRBV6-5,ASSYGGDTEAF
14,TRBJ2-3,TRBD1,TRBV9,ASSVAGQGAGNTQY
11,TRBJ2-7,-,TRBV28,ASSSPRRYEQY
12,TRBJ2-1,-,TRBV5-1,ASSLSGSYNEQF
11,TRBJ1-2,-,TRBV29-1,SVAPGGNYGYT
12,TRBJ2-2,TRBD2,TRBV6-9,ASTLAGGVGELF
13,TRBJ2-2,TRBD2,TRBV9,ASSALGGMRGELF
13,TRBJ1-2,TRBD1,TRBV6-6,ASSTEYRGASGYT
10,TRBJ2-5,-,TRBV18,ASSPEQETQY
10,TRBJ2-7,-,TRBV2,ASSEASLRLN
11,TRBJ1-5,-,TRBV18,ASSSSATGPQH
13,TRBJ2-3,TRBD1,TRBV7-7,ASSLSGQGTDTQY
12,TRBJ1-1,-,TRBV27,ASSLLGQGTEAF